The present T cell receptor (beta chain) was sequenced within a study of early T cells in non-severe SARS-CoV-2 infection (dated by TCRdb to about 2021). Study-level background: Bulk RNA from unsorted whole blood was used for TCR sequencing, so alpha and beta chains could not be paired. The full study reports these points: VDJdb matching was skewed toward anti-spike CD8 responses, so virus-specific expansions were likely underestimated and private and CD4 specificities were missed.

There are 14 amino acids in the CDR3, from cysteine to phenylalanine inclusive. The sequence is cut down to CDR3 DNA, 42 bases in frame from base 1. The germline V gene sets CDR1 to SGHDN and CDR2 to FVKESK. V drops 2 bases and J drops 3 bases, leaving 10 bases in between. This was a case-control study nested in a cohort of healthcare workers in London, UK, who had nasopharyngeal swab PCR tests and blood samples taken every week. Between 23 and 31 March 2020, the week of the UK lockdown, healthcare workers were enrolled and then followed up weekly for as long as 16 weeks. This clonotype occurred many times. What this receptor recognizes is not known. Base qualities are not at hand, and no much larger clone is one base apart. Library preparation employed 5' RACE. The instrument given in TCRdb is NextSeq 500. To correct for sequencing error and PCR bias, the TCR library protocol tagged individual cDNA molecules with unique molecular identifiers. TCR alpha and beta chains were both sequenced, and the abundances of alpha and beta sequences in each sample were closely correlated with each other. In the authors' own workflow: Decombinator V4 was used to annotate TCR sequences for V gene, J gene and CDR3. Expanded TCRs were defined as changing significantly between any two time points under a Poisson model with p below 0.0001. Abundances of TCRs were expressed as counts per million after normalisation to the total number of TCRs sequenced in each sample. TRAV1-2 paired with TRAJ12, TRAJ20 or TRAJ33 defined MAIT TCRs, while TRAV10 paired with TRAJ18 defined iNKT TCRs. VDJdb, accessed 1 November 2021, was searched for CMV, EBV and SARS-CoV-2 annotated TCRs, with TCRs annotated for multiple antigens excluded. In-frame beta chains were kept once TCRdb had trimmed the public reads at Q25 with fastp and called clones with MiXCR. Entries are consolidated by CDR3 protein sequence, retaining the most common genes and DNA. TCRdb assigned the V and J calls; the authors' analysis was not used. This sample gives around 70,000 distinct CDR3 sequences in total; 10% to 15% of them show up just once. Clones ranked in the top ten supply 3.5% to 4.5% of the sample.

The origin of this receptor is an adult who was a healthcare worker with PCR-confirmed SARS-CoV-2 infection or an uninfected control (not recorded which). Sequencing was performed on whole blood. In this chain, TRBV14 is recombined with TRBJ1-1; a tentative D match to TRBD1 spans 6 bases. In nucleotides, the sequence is TGTGCCAGCAGCCAACAGGGGTTTGACACTGAAGCTTTCTTT. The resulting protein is CASSQQGFDTEAFF.